This TCR beta chain derives from a study of blood T cell repertoires in COVID-19. Across the whole study: There were acute and convalescent COVID-19 samples, and they came from the United States, Italy and Spain. T cells, B-cell-depleted T cells, or PBMCs provided the cDNA or gDNA that served as material.

Per the original data handling: Counts of nucleated cells, estimated from reference gene primer amplification, were obtained. Method: immunoSEQ multiplex PCR; TCRdb's copy keeps in-frame clones and lacks some. The DNA gave D and trimming, while V, J and clone size come from that table. The sample consists of about 220,000 clones, about 86% of them appearing once. V shed 5 bases, J shed 4 bases, and the junction held 7 bases outside the gene matches. Germline CDR1 is SGHRS and CDR2 is YFSETQ. The length of the CDR3 is 14 residues. Across under 25 US areas, participants ranged in age from about 18 to 90 years.

The V gene is TRBV5-1, the J gene TRBJ2-7; 9 bases line up with TRBD1. The sequenced sample was PBMCs or T cells enriched from blood (not recorded which). This sequence was found in a woman between 50 and 59 years old with acute COVID-19. This CDR3 reads CASRQGQGPYEQYF. CDR3 coding DNA: TGCGCCAGCAGGCAGGGACAGGGACCTTACGAGCAGTACTTC. The entire variable domain, with the rest obtained from reference TRBV5-1 and TRBJ2-7, is as follows: KAGVTQTPRYLIKTRGQQVTLSCSPISGHRSVSWYQQTPGQGLQFLFEYFSETQRNKGNFPGRFSGRQFSNSRSEMNVSTLELGDSALYLCASRQGQGPYEQYFGPGTRLTVT.